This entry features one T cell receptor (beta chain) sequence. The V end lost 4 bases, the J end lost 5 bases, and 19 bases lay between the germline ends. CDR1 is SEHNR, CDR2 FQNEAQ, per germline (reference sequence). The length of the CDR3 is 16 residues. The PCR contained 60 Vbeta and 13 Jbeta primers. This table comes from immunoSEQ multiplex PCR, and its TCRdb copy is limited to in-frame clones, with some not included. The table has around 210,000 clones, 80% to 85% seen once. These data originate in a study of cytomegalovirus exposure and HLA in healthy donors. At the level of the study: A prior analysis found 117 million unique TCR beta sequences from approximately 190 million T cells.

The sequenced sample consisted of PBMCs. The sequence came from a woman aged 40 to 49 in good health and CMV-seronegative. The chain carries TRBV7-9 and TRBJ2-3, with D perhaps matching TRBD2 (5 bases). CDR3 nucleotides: TGTGCCAGCAGCTCCAAGGACTCGATTCAGGTAGATACGCAGTATTTT. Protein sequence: CASSSKDSIQVDTQYF.